The 26 T cell receptor beta chains below were found in one sample sequenced in a study of monozygotic twins with inflammatory bowel disease. For each CDR3 protein, TCRdb gives one entry from its re-call of the 5' RACE reads, without DNA. Its table lists 400,000 to 500,000 distinct CDR3 sequences. Sample: blood. The receptors stem from a human donor with ulcerative colitis or Crohn's disease, or a healthy co-twin of an affected twin (not recorded which).

The chain links TRBV6-2 or TRBV6-3 to TRBJ1-1. CDR3 length: 13 residues. The germline gives CDR1 MNHEY, CDR2 SVGEGT. CDR3 sequence reads: CATTDLLNTEAFF.

This chain connects TRBV12-3 or TRBV12-4 to TRBJ1-2. CDR3 length: 14 residues. The CDR3 spells CASSLDLRTGGYTF.

This chain uses TRBV27 with TRBJ2-4; TCRdb reports TRBD2, a call that lacks DNA to check it against. The germline gives CDR1 MNHEY, CDR2 SMNVEV (reference sequence). The length of the CDR3 is 14 residues. This chain's CDR3 is CASSPGLKRVIQYF.

The rearrangement links TRBV29-1 to TRBJ2-1; TCRdb's D call, TRBD2, is unchecked because there is no DNA. The CDR3 length is 15 residues. Germline CDR1 reads SQVTM; CDR2 reads ANQGSEA. The CDR3 region is CSANPGSGNYNEQFF.

V gene TRBV2 combines with J gene TRBJ1-3; TCRdb lists TRBD1, though no DNA is available to test this call. The CDR3 runs 15 residues. Germline CDR1 and CDR2: SNHLY and FYNNEI. This CDR3 reads CASSRQGWVGDTIYF.

J is TRBJ2-7 and V is TRBV11-2; TCRdb returns TRBD2, unconfirmable since there is no DNA. The CDR3 is made up of 19 amino acids. Germline loops: CDR1 SGHAT, CDR2 FQNNGV. CDR3 sequence reads: CASSLPAGTSGRLSYEQYF.

This chain joins TRBV20-1 and TRBJ2-3; with no DNA, the TCRdb D assignment of TRBD2 cannot be verified. CDR1 and CDR2 (germline): DFQATT, SNEGSKA (reference sequence). The CDR3 is made up of 19 amino acids. CDR3 amino acids: CSARDYTSGRILSTDTQYF.

The V gene is TRBV19, the J gene TRBJ2-5; the TCRdb D gene call, TRBD1, has no DNA to confirm it. The length of the CDR3 is 14 residues. The V gene's germline CDR1 is LNHDA and CDR2 SQIVND (reference sequence). The CDR3 here is CASRTGPGSTTQYF.

V and J are TRBV29-1 and TRBJ2-5; TCRdb reports TRBD1, a call that lacks DNA to check it against. The CDR3 covers 11 residues. Germline values: CDR1 SQVTM, CDR2 ANQGSEA. Here the CDR3 reads CSVSQGETQYF.

The rearrangement links TRBV3-1 to TRBJ1-6; TCRdb's D call, TRBD1, is unchecked because there is no DNA. There are 15 residues in the CDR3. Germline CDR1 and CDR2: LGHDT and YNNKEL (reference sequence). This CDR3 reads CASSQSGQNNSPLHF.

The chain recombines TRBV20-1 with TRBJ2-5; the TRBD2 assignment by TCRdb is unverifiable without DNA. The V gene's germline CDR1 is DFQATT and CDR2 SNEGSKA (reference sequence). The CDR3 spans 13 residues. CDR3 sequence reads: CSATRAGGKTQYF.

The chain joins TRBV3-1 to TRBJ2-7; TCRdb returns TRBD2, unconfirmable since there is no DNA. This CDR3 is built from 14 residues. Germline V gene sequence: CDR1 LGHDT, CDR2 YNNKEL (reference sequence). The CDR3 is CASSQTSGSYEQYF.

This chain joins TRBV5-6 and TRBJ2-1; the D call from TCRdb, TRBD1, cannot be confirmed without DNA. This CDR3 region has 15 residues. Per germline, CDR1 SGHDT and CDR2 YYEEEE. The CDR3 here is CASSNRGIGYNEQFF.

The chain couples TRBV30 to TRBJ2-7. The CDR3 is made up of 13 amino acids. CDR1 GTSNPN and CDR2 SVGIG come from the germline V gene (reference sequence). The CDR3 loop reads CAWSTIVWEEQYF.

J is TRBJ1-2 and V is TRBV7-9. Per germline, CDR1 SEHNR and CDR2 FQNEAQ (reference sequence). The CDR3 contains 12 residues. CDR3 amino acids: CASSHQREGYTF.

The chain couples TRBV29-1 to TRBJ1-1; the D gene TCRdb calls, TRBD1, cannot be checked with no DNA. Per germline, CDR1 SQVTM and CDR2 ANQGSEA. CDR3 length: 13 residues. CDR3 region: CSVERQMNTEAFF.

The chain has TRBV20-1 and TRBJ2-6. CDR1 DFQATT and CDR2 SNEGSKA come from the germline V gene (reference sequence). There are 16 residues in the CDR3. CDR3 region: CSARDHGSAGANVLTF.

The rearrangement joins TRBV20-1 to TRBJ2-2; the TRBD2 assignment by TCRdb is unverifiable without DNA. The CDR3 runs 15 residues. Per the germline V gene, CDR1 is DFQATT and CDR2 is SNEGSKA (reference sequence). CDR3 in amino acids: CSARVLAANTGELFF.

The chain uses TRBV28 and TRBJ2-2; TCRdb's D call, TRBD1, is unchecked because there is no DNA. This CDR3 contains 15 residues. Germline CDR1 reads MDHEN; CDR2 reads SYDVKM. This CDR3 reads CASSLSDQGLGELFF.

The V and J genes are TRBV10-3 and TRBJ2-3; the D call of TRBD2 rests on TCRdb alone, since no DNA is present to check it. From germline, CDR1 is ENHRY and CDR2 SYGVKD. This CDR3 contains 12 residues. CDR3 residues: CASGGQGDTQYF.

The chain employs TRBV24-1 and TRBJ2-3; TCRdb selects TRBD1, and the lack of DNA leaves this call unchecked. The CDR3 extends over 17 amino acids. Germline assignment: CDR1 KGHDR and CDR2 SFDVKD. The CDR3 is CATSDSWGGVNGDTQYF.

V usage is TRBV9 and J usage is TRBJ2-7; no DNA is available, so the TRBD2 call from TCRdb remains unchecked. The germline V gene has CDR1 SGDLS and CDR2 YYNGEE. The CDR3 extends over 15 amino acids. CDR3 loop: CASSVVPSRRSEQYF.

The gene calls are TRBV30 and TRBJ2-5; TCRdb lists TRBD2, though no DNA is available to test this call. Germline-derived CDR1 and CDR2 are GTSNPN and SVGIG (reference sequence). There are 12 residues in the CDR3. The CDR3 reads CAWNPGGGTQYF.

V and J are TRBV28 and TRBJ2-5. The CDR3 has 13 amino acids. Germline loops: CDR1 MDHEN, CDR2 SYDVKM. This CDR3 is CASSFPPPETQYF.

The chain recombines TRBV18 with TRBJ2-3. Germline CDR1 is KGHSH and CDR2 is LQKENI. The CDR3 covers 15 residues. This CDR3 reads CASSPAGGATDTQYF.

The chain uses TRBV3-1 and TRBJ2-3; TCRdb indicates TRBD2, and absent DNA this call remains unverified. Germline V lookup: CDR1 LGHDT, CDR2 YNNKEL (reference sequence). The CDR3 consists of 17 residues. The CDR3 reads CASSRVRLARQTDTQYF.